Listed here are 21 T cell receptor beta chains from one sample, sequenced in a study of monozygotic twins with inflammatory bowel disease. Following a re-call of the 5' RACE reads, TCRdb has one entry per CDR3 protein and lacks DNA. Its clone listing holds approximately 400,000 distinct CDR3 sequences. Sample: blood. These receptors were collected from a human donor with ulcerative colitis or Crohn's disease, or a healthy co-twin of an affected twin (not recorded which).

The V call is TRBV6-1, the J call TRBJ1-2. The germline V gene has CDR1 MNHNS and CDR2 SASEGT. The CDR3 extends over 15 amino acids. CDR3 in amino acids: CASSQLPVANYGYTF.

The chain couples TRBV28 to TRBJ2-1; the D call from TCRdb, TRBD1, cannot be confirmed without DNA. The CDR3 has 15 residues. CDR1 is MDHEN and CDR2 is SYDVKM in the germline V gene. The CDR3 is CASSFGGFPYNEQFF. The variable domain in full, with the rest retrieved from reference TRBV28 and TRBJ2-1, is DVKVTQSSRYLVKRTGEKVFLECVQDMDHENMFWYRQDPGLGLRLIYFSYDVKMKEKGDIPEGYSVSREKKERFSLILESASTNQTSMYLCASSFGGFPYNEQFFGPGTRLTVL.

The chain is built from TRBV9 and TRBJ1-2; the TCRdb call, TRBD1, lacks DNA for checking. Looked up from germline, CDR1 is SGDLS and CDR2 is YYNGEE. This CDR3 region has 13 residues. CDR3 in amino acids: CASSEDGDYGYTF. Together with reference TRBV9 and TRBJ1-2, the CDR3 gives the full variable domain: DSGVTQTPKHLITATGQRVTLRCSPRSGDLSVYWYQQSLDQGLQFLIQYYNGEERAKGNILERFSAQQFPDLHSELNLSSLELGDSALYFCASSEDGDYGYTFGSGTRLTVV.

V gene TRBV4-1 combines with J gene TRBJ1-6; TCRdb's D call of TRBD1 is untestable without DNA. CDR1 MGHRA and CDR2 YSYEKL come from the germline V gene. This CDR3 has 16 residues. Here the CDR3 reads CASGLGQISYNSPLHF.

This chain links TRBV6-2 or TRBV6-3 with TRBJ1-5; TCRdb's D call, TRBD1, is unchecked because there is no DNA. The CDR3 is 19 residues long. From germline, CDR1 is MNHEY and CDR2 SVGEGT. CDR3 sequence: CASSPSAGTGALFNQPQHF.

J is TRBJ2-5 and V is TRBV5-6; with no DNA, the TCRdb D assignment of TRBD1 cannot be verified. Per the germline V gene, CDR1 is SGHDT and CDR2 is YYEEEE. The CDR3 has 14 residues. The CDR3 protein is CASSLTGFEETQYF.

The chain joins TRBV5-1 to TRBJ2-2. Per germline, CDR1 SGHRS and CDR2 YFSETQ. The CDR3 covers 15 residues. The CDR3 here is CASSLDSPNTGELFF.

The chain carries TRBV28 and TRBJ2-2; TCRdb reports TRBD2, a call that lacks DNA to check it against. Germline CDR1 and CDR2: MDHEN and SYDVKM. This CDR3 is 13 amino acids long. The CDR3 here is CAGQGGVTGELFF.

V and J are TRBV9 and TRBJ2-3; TCRdb lists TRBD2, though no DNA is available to test this call. The CDR3 extends over 17 amino acids. Germline lookup yields CDR1 SGDLS and CDR2 YYNGEE. The CDR3 here is CASSVGLAGGLTDTQYF.

This chain connects TRBV7-3 to TRBJ2-3; TCRdb lists TRBD1, though no DNA is available to test this call. This CDR3 comprises 14 residues. Germline V CDR1 and CDR2: SGHTA, FQGTGA. The CDR3 sequence is CASSLTGQTDTQYF.

This chain joins TRBV11-2 and TRBJ2-2; with no DNA, the TCRdb D assignment of TRBD1 cannot be verified. CDR1 is SGHAT and CDR2 is FQNNGV in the germline V gene. The CDR3 extends over 16 amino acids. The chain's CDR3 is CATRKKWGGDTGELFF.

The J gene is TRBJ2-7, the V gene TRBV5-6; the D gene TCRdb calls, TRBD2, cannot be checked with no DNA. The CDR3 totals 16 residues. Germline values: CDR1 SGHDT, CDR2 YYEEEE. The CDR3 protein is CASSLTGGTLLGEQYF.

The rearrangement joins TRBV5-1 to TRBJ2-1; the TCRdb D gene call, TRBD2, has no DNA to confirm it. CDR3 length: 16 amino acids. Per germline, CDR1 SGHRS and CDR2 YFSETQ. This CDR3 is CASSPKRESSYNEQFF.

This chain links TRBV5-1 with TRBJ2-3; TCRdb designates TRBD1, a call that cannot be tested without DNA. In germline, CDR1 is SGHRS, CDR2 YFSETQ. CDR3 length: 12 amino acids. The CDR3 loop reads CASSDDRDTQYF.

This chain connects TRBV20-1 to TRBJ1-4; TCRdb names TRBD1, which stays unverified in the absence of DNA. Germline V gene sequence: CDR1 DFQATT, CDR2 SNEGSKA (reference sequence). The CDR3 sequence is 13 residues long. This chain's CDR3 is CSVGYRVNEKLFF.

The gene calls are TRBV2 and TRBJ1-5; TCRdb's D gene call, TRBD1, goes unchecked for lack of DNA. This CDR3 has 15 residues. In germline, CDR1 is SNHLY, CDR2 FYNNEI. The CDR3 sequence: CASRASGTPRAPQHF.

V gene TRBV4-3 combines with J gene TRBJ2-1; the TCRdb D gene call, TRBD1, has no DNA to confirm it. This CDR3 comprises 16 residues. Germline CDR1 is LGHNA and CDR2 is YSLEER. The CDR3: CASSPDRGNYYNEQFF.

The chain recombines TRBV7-9 with TRBJ2-3. The CDR3 runs 14 residues. CDR1 is SEHNR, CDR2 FQNEAQ, per germline (reference sequence). CDR3 in amino acids: CASSFLNSPDTQYF. Full variable domain (rest looked up from reference TRBV7-9 and TRBJ2-3): DTGVSQNPRHKITKRGQNVTFRCDPISEHNRLYWYRQTLGQGPEFLTYFQNEAQLEKSRLLSDRFSAERPKGSFSTLEIQRTEQGDSAMYLCASSFLNSPDTQYFGPGTRLTVL.

This chain joins TRBV4-1 and TRBJ1-5; TCRdb designates TRBD1, a call that cannot be tested without DNA. The CDR3 has 16 residues. Germline lookup yields CDR1 MGHRA and CDR2 YSYEKL. CDR3 loop: CASSQDWGWGNQPQHF.

The J gene is TRBJ1-5, the V gene TRBV5-1. Germline assignment: CDR1 SGHRS and CDR2 YFSETQ. The CDR3 spans 18 residues. This chain's CDR3 is CASSLGPRTAYSNQPQHF.

V gene TRBV2 combines with J gene TRBJ2-5; absent DNA, TCRdb's TRBD1 call cannot be checked. Germline CDR1 SNHLY, CDR2 FYNNEI. CDR3 size: 14 residues. CDR3 in amino acids: CASRGTGLLETQYF.